This T cell receptor beta chain was retrieved from a study of human T cells and chemical hapten exposure. A word on this clonotype: Its antigen is not identified.

Germline V gene lookup returns CDR1 SEHNR and CDR2 FQNEAQ (reference sequence). This CDR3 contains 14 residues. V lost 4 bases to trimming and J lost 4 bases; unmatched junction nucleotides: 4. What the library attached to individual cDNA molecules were unique molecular identifiers. TCRdb reanalysed the RACE reads using MiXCR and keeps one entry per CDR3 protein. The profile shows some 400,000 distinct CDR3 sequences, 4.5% to 6% of them singletons. The time point here: pre-sensitization, week 0. Indicated treatment: therapeutic diphenylcyclopropenone sensitization with weekly scalp DPC. Findings and limits, study-wide: Donor immune responses may differ from healthy people's, since all donors had alopecia. There was no change with DPC sensitization in TCRs above 1 in 1000 frequency.

This chain joins TRBV7-9 and TRBJ1-5; TRBD1 agrees at 7 bases. The source of this sequence is a woman between 45 and 65 years old with alopecia areata. Some clones in this sample may be carry-over from other donors' samples. Sample: whole blood, taken in connection with sensitization to the hapten diphenylcyclopropenone (DPC). The CDR3 DNA sequence: TGTGCCAGCAGCTCCGGACAGGAAAATCAGCCCCAGCATTTT. It translates to CASSSGQENQPQHF.